These 2 T cell receptor beta chains share one sample of origin, sequenced in a study of T cells in Graves' hyperthyroidism and ophthalmopathy. RNA transcripts provided the source from which TCR beta CDR3 regions were amplified. In the first-round RT-PCR of the TCR CDR3, the HTBI primer set was used. Using its own MiXCR run on the multiplex PCR reads, TCRdb lists one record per CDR3 protein. This sample has 600,000 to 900,000 distinct CDR3 sequences, with around 15% found just once. Sequenced: blood. The receptors come from a man in his late teens or twenties with Graves' hyperthyroidism.

This clonotype was observed at least ten times. This chain connects TRBV20-1 to TRBJ1-1; D is unclear. The germline CDR1 and CDR2 sequences are DFQATT and SNEGSKA (reference sequence). Trimming stripped 5 bases from V and 7 bases from J, with 14 bases between. The CDR3 contains 12 residues. In nucleotides, the CDR3 is TGCAGTGCTTCGACGGGAAGAAGTGAAGCTTTCTTT. Translated: CSASTGRSEAFF.

This clonotype was counted ten times or more. V usage is TRBV6-6 and J usage is TRBJ1-6; 9 bases agree with TRBD1. The germline V gene encodes CDR1 MNHNY and CDR2 SVGAGI (reference sequence). The CDR3 has 16 residues. V gave up 2 bases and J gave up 7 bases; unmatched junction bases: 6. In nucleotides, the CDR3 is TGTGCCAGCAGTTACGAAGGGACAGGGATGAATTCACCCCTCCACTTT. This codes for CASSYEGTGMNSPLHF.